What follows are 13 T cell receptor beta chains derived from one specimen sequenced in a study of spatial heterogeneity in lung cancer (dated by TCRdb to about 2019). Summary of the overall study and its limitations: The tumor nonsynonymous mutation count correlated with the number of expanded alpha and beta TCRs within the tumor.

Interpreted using the paper, the time point label stands for: sample taken at primary tumor resection. Library construction relied on 5' RACE. Sequenced using a NextSeq 500. Using fastp at Q25 and MiXCR, TCRdb reprocessed the public reads and kept productive beta chains. Identical CDR3 protein sequences are pooled into one entry, listed with their most common genes and DNA. Recorded for this sample are approximately 12,000 distinct CDR3 sequences; just over 5% of them occurred a single time. The top ten clonotypes cover around 25% of the sample. Antigens for these TCRs are unknown. Sequences were derived from lung tumor tissue, sampled at surgery. Source of these receptors: a male donor with early-stage non-small cell lung cancer.

The table lists this clonotype with many counts. In a library made to pick up alpha chains, this beta chain is a stray read with a size that means little. This chain joins TRBV10-3 and TRBJ2-7; D could derive from TRBD1 or TRBD2 (6 bases each). CDR3 length equals 12 residues. The germline V and J ends were trimmed by 10 bases and 2 bases, with 12 bases remaining between them. Germline loops: CDR1 ENHRY, CDR2 SYGVKD. The CDR3 is CATSRGAYEQYF. The CDR3 nucleotides are TGTGCCACTTCAAGGGGGGCCTACGAGCAGTACTTC.

In this sample, this clonotype turned up many times. The library was prepared for alpha chains; this beta chain is a stray read, so its frequency means little. The chain is built from TRBV2 and TRBJ2-7, with D perhaps being TRBD1 or TRBD2 (6 bases each). CDR1 and CDR2 (germline): SNHLY, FYNNEI. The CDR3 is 14 amino acids. The V gene lost 7 bases and the J gene lost 0 bases, with 13 bases spanning the gap. CDR3 loop: CASKGGLDSYEQYF. The CDR3 DNA follows: TGTGCCAGCAAAGGGGGGCTAGACTCCTACGAGCAGTACTTC.

This clonotype counts as medium-sized. In a library made to pick up alpha chains, this beta chain is a stray read with a size that means little. The V gene is TRBV20-1, the J gene TRBJ2-7; either TRBD1 or TRBD2 may fit D (5 bases each). Germline V gives CDR1 DFQATT, CDR2 SNEGSKA (reference sequence). Between the trimmed V and J ends, which lost 2 bases and 2 bases, there was a span of 13 bases. This CDR3 has 14 amino acids. CDR3 residues: CSARSGTHAYEQYF. Here the CDR3 DNA reads TGCAGTGCTAGATCTGGGACGCACGCCTACGAGCAGTACTTC.

About this clonotype itself: A library made for alpha chains picked up this beta chain off target, so its size means little. The chain joins TRBV6-2 or TRBV6-3 to TRBJ1-1; TRBD1 is a possible D gene (5 bases). The CDR3 is 14 residues long. V gave up 7 bases and J gave up 3 bases, with 15 bases separating them. The germline CDR1 and CDR2 sequences are MNHEY and SVGEGT. The CDR3 loop is CASTPAGLYTEAFF. CDR3 DNA: TGTGCCAGCACCCCCGCAGGGCTCTACACTGAAGCTTTCTTT.

This clonotype turned up a few times. This beta chain is off target for a library built for alpha chains, so its abundance means little. The gene calls are TRBV20-1 and TRBJ1-6, with TRBD1 matching over 7 bases. The junction had 9 bases not matched to a gene; V was cut back by 3 bases and J by 7 bases. The germline V gene encodes CDR1 DFQATT and CDR2 SNEGSKA (reference sequence). This CDR3 spans 15 amino acids. The CDR3 coding sequence is TGCAGTGCTAGGCTGACAGGGATGAGGAATTCACCCCTCCACTTT. Translation gives CSARLTGMRNSPLHF.

This clonotype was detected many times. The library was built for alpha chains, so this beta chain is an off-target read and its size means little. V gene TRBV7-6 combines with J gene TRBJ2-5; D possibly corresponds to TRBD2 (7 bases). The CDR3 consists of 16 residues. Trimming removed 0 bases from V and 5 bases from J, with 16 bases in between. Germline CDR1 is SGHVS and CDR2 is FNYEAQ. CDR3 sequence (DNA): TGTGCCAGCAGCTTAGCGGGGGGGCGTAATGGTGAGACCCAGTACTTC. This encodes CASSLAGGRNGETQYF.

This clonotype was observed a handful of times. Little can be read into the size of this beta chain, an off-target read in a library designed for alpha chains. The chain employs TRBV7-2 and TRBJ1-3; D is unresolved. The CDR3 consists of 15 residues. V gave up 1 base and J gave up 8 bases, with 15 bases separating them. Germline V gives CDR1 SGHTA, CDR2 FQGNSA. DNA of the CDR3: TGTGCCAGCAGCTTAGTCGGACCAGCCTGGGACACCATATATTTT. This translates into CASSLVGPAWDTIYF.

With regard to this clonotype: Since the library was made to target alpha chains, this beta chain is a stray read and its abundance is not meaningful. The chain carries TRBV2 and TRBJ2-2; 9 bases are a match to TRBD1. Per the germline V gene, CDR1 is SNHLY and CDR2 is FYNNEI. After removal of 5 bases from V and 7 bases from J, the junction contained 5 bases not matched to a gene. The CDR3 runs 14 residues. DNA of the CDR3: TGTGCCAGCAGTCCACAGGGGGCTGTCGGGGAGCTGTTTTTT. This encodes CASSPQGAVGELFF.

Many counts were recorded for this clonotype. This beta chain represents an off-target read in a library built for alpha chains; its size is of limited meaning. The rearrangement joins TRBV29-1 to TRBJ2-3; D perhaps matches TRBD1 (6 bases). The V and J ends lost 8 bases and 4 bases respectively, with 16 bases between them. The CDR3 contains 13 residues. Germline V gene sequence: CDR1 SQVTM, CDR2 ANQGSEA. CDR3 in amino acids: CSLSEGVADTQYF. CDR3 sequence (DNA): TGCAGCCTATCAGAGGGGGTCGCAGATACGCAGTATTTT.

This clonotype was observed at least ten times. This beta chain represents an off-target read in a library built for alpha chains; its size is of limited meaning. The gene calls are TRBV25-1 and TRBJ2-3; D possibly matches TRBD1 or TRBD2 (5 bases each). CDR3 size: 15 residues. From germline, CDR1 is MGHDK and CDR2 SYGVNS. V was cut by 8 bases and J by 2 bases, with 17 bases left in between. The CDR3 sequence is CASGIGAGDTDTQYF. For the CDR3, the DNA is TGTGCCAGCGGGATAGGGGCGGGCGACACAGATACGCAGTATTTT. Supplemented by reference TRBV25-1 and TRBJ2-3, the full variable domain reads EADIYQTPRYLVIGTGKKITLECSQTMGHDKMYWYQQDPGMELHLIHYSYGVNSTEKGDLSSESTVSRIRTEHFPLTLESARPSHTSQYLCASGIGAGDTDTQYFGPGTRLTVL.

This clonotype was recorded many times. Within a library made for alpha chains, this beta chain is off target, and its count is uninformative. The chain recombines TRBV15 with TRBJ1-4; D gene unclear. V lost 2 bases and J 6 bases, leaving 4 bases between the germline ends. CDR3 length: 12 amino acids. Germline-derived CDR1 and CDR2 are LNHNV and YYDKDF (reference sequence). The CDR3, as DNA: TGTGCCACCAGCAGAAACTATGAAAAACTGTTTTTT. Protein sequence: CATSRNYEKLFF.

This clonotype was observed at least ten times. This beta chain was picked up by a library intended for alpha chains and is off target, so its count carries little meaning. The V call is TRBV20-1, the J call TRBJ2-1; D uncertain. V lost 6 bases and J 5 bases, leaving 14 bases between the germline ends. Per the germline V gene, CDR1 is DFQATT and CDR2 is SNEGSKA (reference sequence). The CDR3 has 13 amino acids. This chain's CDR3 is CSARLSLNNEQFF. The CDR3 coding sequence is TGCAGTGCCCGGCTGTCGCTAAACAATGAGCAGTTCTTC.

This clonotype has at least ten counts. Because the library targeted alpha chains, this beta chain is an off-target read whose size means little. The chain is built from TRBV7-8 and TRBJ1-5; possible D gene TRBD1, 5 bases. The V end was cut by 3 bases, the J end by 0 bases, with 15 bases between. CDR1 and CDR2 (germline): SGHVS, FQNEAQ. The CDR3 spans 17 residues. The CDR3 DNA reads as TGTGCCAGCAGCTTTTACCAGGGAACCTATAGCAATCAGCCCCAGCATTTT. The encoded protein is CASSFYQGTYSNQPQHF.